This T cell receptor beta chain was identified in a study of PD-1 blockade in classical Hodgkin lymphoma. The wider study: Patients had nivolumab dosed at 3 mg/kg, delivered intravenously every 2 weeks.

The data were produced by immunoSEQ multiplex PCR, yet TCRdb's version contains in-frame clones alone and is incomplete. The repertoire holds about 8,000 clones, around 77% seen once, with roughly 6.9% in the top ten. From germline, CDR1 is SGHTA and CDR2 FQGTGA. Trimming removed 3 bases at V and 8 bases at J, with 13 bases between. The CDR3 extends over 13 amino acids. Each and every patient relapsed after autologous stem cell transplantation, and patients got differing brentuximab vedotin exposure. Magnetic negative selection was used to purify CD4+ T cells from thawed PBMCs. A word on this clone: Its antigen is as yet unknown.

Whole-study results and caveats: Diminished baseline TCR diversity has been reported in newly diagnosed patients relative to healthy donors.

The receptor was derived from a human donor with classical Hodgkin lymphoma. The rearrangement links TRBV7-3 to TRBJ1-2; D is ambiguous. Sample: CD4+ T cells from blood, taken at baseline. CDR3: CASSLNPEDGYTF. In nucleotides, the CDR3 is TGTGCCAGCAGCTTGAATCCGGAGGACGGCTACACCTTC.